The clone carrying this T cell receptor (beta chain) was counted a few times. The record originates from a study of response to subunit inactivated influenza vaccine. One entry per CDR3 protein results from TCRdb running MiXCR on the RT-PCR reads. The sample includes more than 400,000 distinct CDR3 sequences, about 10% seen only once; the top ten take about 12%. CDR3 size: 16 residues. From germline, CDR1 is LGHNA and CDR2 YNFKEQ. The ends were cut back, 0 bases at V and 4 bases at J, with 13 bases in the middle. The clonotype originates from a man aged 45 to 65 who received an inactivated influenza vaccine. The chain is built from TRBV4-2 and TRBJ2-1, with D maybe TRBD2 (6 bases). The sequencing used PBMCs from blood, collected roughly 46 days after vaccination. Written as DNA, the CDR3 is TGTGCCAGCAGCCAAGACGCAGTAGCGGTATACAATGAGCAGTTCTTC. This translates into CASSQDAVAVYNEQFF.